The entry below describes one T cell receptor beta chain. No antigen is known for it. The sample comes from a study of shared clonotypes between healthy human individuals. The study ran the assay at deep level. Per the study methods: Filtering of immunoSEQ junctional sequences could not match full-length read filtering. The assay was immunoSEQ multiplex PCR, and TCRdb's table has in-frame clones only and misses some. The V and J calls and clone size come from that table; D and trimming were worked out from the DNA. The sample includes 2 million to 2.5 million clones, 85% to 95% of them seen just once. It was CD45RO-negative cells, positively selected for CCR7, that made up naive CD8 cells, with terminally differentiated effector memory CD45RA+ cells excluded. Study-level findings and limits: Read depth was anticipated to influence clonotype sharing among donors. Generally, naive subsets came out with larger estimated richness than memory subsets.

The sequence derives from a man between 18 and 35 years old in good health. Some clones in this sample may be carry-over from other donors' samples. Material for sequencing was naive CD8+ T cells from PBMCs.

The chain's CDR3 is CAITSATAPYEQYF. The CDR3, as DNA: TGTGCCATCACATCCGCGACAGCCCCCTACGAGCAGTACTTC. V and J are TRBV10-3 and TRBJ2-7; D may be TRBD1 (5 bases). V shed 7 bases and J shed 2 bases, with 15 bases lying between them. CDR3 size: 14 residues. Germline V gives CDR1 ENHRY, CDR2 SYGVKD.